This T cell receptor beta chain originates from a study of somatic mutations in cytotoxic T cells in rheumatoid arthritis. As for the study in general: Each patient's diagnosis was followed right away by a blood draw (about 30 ml EDTA), before any treatment. Whole-study findings and limits: Some patients, about an eighth of the roughly 65, had a largest CD8+ clone that exceeded 20% of CD8+ cells.

There are 15 residues in the CDR3. Germline CDR1 SGHTA, CDR2 FQGNSA. V lost 4 bases to trimming and J lost 6 bases, with 19 bases between them. TCRdb keeps only in-frame clones here, not all; method: immunoSEQ multiplex PCR. The sample carries about 3,700 clones, 70% to 75% recorded once. For this clone: Its target is not known.

The clonotype was recovered from an adult with rheumatoid arthritis. The genes are TRBV7-2 and TRBJ2-7, with D hard to call. The source material was CD8+ T cells sorted from blood. The DNA of the CDR3 is TGTGCCAGCAGCTCAAGGGTCCAGGTGGGTCGCGAGCAGTACTTC. Translation: CASSSRVQVGREQYF.